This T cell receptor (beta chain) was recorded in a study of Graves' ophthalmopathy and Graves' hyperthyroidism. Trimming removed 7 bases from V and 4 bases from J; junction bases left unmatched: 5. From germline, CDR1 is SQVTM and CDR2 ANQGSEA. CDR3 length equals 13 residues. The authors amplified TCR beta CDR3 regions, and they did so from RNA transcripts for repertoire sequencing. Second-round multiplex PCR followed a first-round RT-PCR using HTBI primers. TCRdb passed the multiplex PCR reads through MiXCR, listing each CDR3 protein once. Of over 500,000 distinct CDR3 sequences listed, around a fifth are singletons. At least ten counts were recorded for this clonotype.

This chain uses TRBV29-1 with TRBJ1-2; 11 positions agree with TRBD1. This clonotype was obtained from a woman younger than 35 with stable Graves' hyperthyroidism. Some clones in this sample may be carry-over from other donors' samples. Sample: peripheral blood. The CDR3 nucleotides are TGCAGCGCCTGGACAGGGGGCCGCTATGGCTACACCTTC. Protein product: CSAWTGGRYGYTF.